What follows are 26 T cell receptor beta chains derived from one specimen sequenced in a study of shared clonotypes between healthy human individuals. Only CD45RO-negative cells positively selected for CCR7 counted as naive CD8 cells, so terminally differentiated effector memory CD45RA+ cells were excluded. The protocol was immunoSEQ multiplex PCR, while the TCRdb copy is restricted to in-frame clones and leaves out a portion. The sample holds millions of clones, less than 95% seen once. Sequencing was carried out using naive CD8+ T cells sorted from blood. The receptors were gathered from a man aged 18-30 years in good health.

This clone was observed a handful of times. The chain joins TRBV2 to TRBJ2-7; D possibly corresponds to TRBD2 (6 bases). Germline assignment: CDR1 SNHLY and CDR2 FYNNEI. V was clipped by 7 bases and J by 2 bases, with 15 bases between them. The CDR3 extends over 14 amino acids. The CDR3 reads CASTRRGSTYEQYF. Written as DNA, the CDR3 is TGTGCCAGCACCCGGAGGGGCAGCACCTACGAGCAGTACTTC.

The genes are TRBV28 and TRBJ2-3, with 10 bases lining up with TRBD2. J gave up 0 bases and V 2 bases, and 5 bases lay outside the gene matches. The CDR3 sequence is 17 residues long. Germline loops: CDR1 MDHEN, CDR2 SYDVKM. CDR3 region: CASSLGSGGPSTDTQYF. The CDR3 bases are TGTGCCAGCAGTTTAGGTAGCGGGGGGCCTAGCACAGATACGCAGTATTTT.

The chain combines TRBV5-5 with TRBJ1-2; D uncertain. Germline CDR1 and CDR2: SGHKS and YYEKEE (reference sequence). The CDR3 is 16 residues long. Trimming took 5 bases from V and 4 from J, leaving 21 bases between them. CDR3 region: CASSTETDSSLYGYTF. In DNA, the CDR3 is TGTGCCAGCAGTACCGAGACGGATTCCTCGCTCTATGGCTACACCTTC.

This chain links TRBV4-3 with TRBJ1-5, with D possibly matching TRBD1 (5 bases). Looked up from germline, CDR1 is LGHNA and CDR2 is YSLEER. The CDR3 contains 15 residues. V was shortened by 0 bases and J by 3 bases, with 9 bases between the two germline ends. The CDR3 sequence: CASSQDWGVNQPQHF. The CDR3 DNA follows: TGCGCCAGCAGCCAAGATTGGGGGGTCAATCAGCCCCAGCATTTT.

The gene calls are TRBV19 and TRBJ2-1; TRBD2 matches at 7 bases. Per the germline V gene, CDR1 is LNHDA and CDR2 is SQIVND (reference sequence). Trimming cost V 3 bases and J 4 bases; bases outside gene matches: 6. The CDR3 is made up of 15 amino acids. The CDR3 spells CASSIRSGVYNEQFF. In DNA form, the CDR3 reads TGTGCCAGTAGTATTAGGAGCGGGGTTTACAATGAGCAGTTCTTC.

The V and J genes are TRBV13 and TRBJ2-1; 11 nucleotides line up with TRBD1. This CDR3 region has 15 residues. J gave up 3 bases and V 6 bases, and 4 bases lay outside the gene matches. Germline loops: CDR1 PRHDT, CDR2 FYEKMQ (reference sequence). The CDR3 loop reads CASRAGTGGYNEQFF. The CDR3 region has the DNA TGTGCCAGCAGGGCCGGGACAGGGGGCTACAATGAGCAGTTCTTC.

This clone was seen once. This sample also contains other DNA sequences that code for the same CDR3. The V gene is TRBV5-6, the J gene TRBJ2-5; possibly TRBD2 for D (6 bases). CDR1 and CDR2 from the germline V gene are SGHDT and YYEEEE. CDR3 size: 14 residues. V was trimmed by 0 bases and J by 4 bases, leaving 10 bases between them. CDR3 region: CASSLELARETQYF. The CDR3 DNA reads as TGTGCCAGCAGCTTGGAACTAGCTCGAGAGACCCAGTACTTC.

As concerns this clone: In the same sample, other DNA sequences code for this CDR3. The chain uses TRBV7-9 and TRBJ2-1; D remains ambiguous. Trimming took off 3 bases at V and 3 bases at J, with 3 bases between the two ends. Germline-derived CDR1 and CDR2 are SEHNR and FQNEAQ (reference sequence). This CDR3 has 12 residues. CDR3 coding DNA: TGTGCCAGCAGCTTGGTCTACAATGAGCAGTTCTTC. Encoded protein: CASSLVYNEQFF.

This clone was detected once. The J gene is TRBJ1-1, the V gene TRBV19; D is perhaps TRBD1 (6 bases). Trimming pared 3 bases from V and 4 bases from J, leaving 12 bases between. The length of the CDR3 is 14 residues. Germline CDR1 reads LNHDA; CDR2 reads SQIVND (reference sequence). The CDR3 nucleotides are TGTGCCAGTAGTATGGGGGCAGGGTTCACTGAAGCTTTCTTT. It translates to CASSMGAGFTEAFF.

In this sample, this clone turned up once. The sample has other DNA sequences that encode this CDR3 too. J is TRBJ2-7 and V is TRBV19, with 8 bases lining up with TRBD1. Per germline, CDR1 LNHDA and CDR2 SQIVND (reference sequence). The CDR3 sequence is 14 residues long. V was clipped by 1 base and J by 1 base; unmatched bases: 0. The DNA of the CDR3 is TGTGCCAGTAGTATAGGGACAGGGTCCTACGAGCAGTACTTC. It translates to CASSIGTGSYEQYF.

This clone was found once. The chain carries TRBV6-5 and TRBJ2-2; tentatively, D is TRBD2 (6 bases). From germline, CDR1 is MNHEY and CDR2 SVGAGI. There are 13 residues in the CDR3. The V and J ends lost 6 bases and 4 bases respectively, with 9 bases between them. DNA for the CDR3: TGTGCCAGCAGCTGGGACTCCACCGGGGAGCTGTTTTTT. This codes for CASSWDSTGELFF.

Only one count was recorded for this clone. The rearrangement joins TRBV10-3 to TRBJ1-3; 10 nucleotides line up with TRBD1. This CDR3 is built from 18 residues. Trimming at V came to 11 bases and at J to 0 bases, leaving 16 bases not matched to a gene. Germline assignment: CDR1 ENHRY and CDR2 SYGVKD. CDR3 sequence: CASFPGQGISSSGNTIYF. DNA of the CDR3: TGTGCCTCTTTCCCGGGACAGGGGATATCGAGCTCTGGAAACACCATATATTTT.

The chain links TRBV30 to TRBJ2-1, with 12 positions matching TRBD2. The V gene end was trimmed by 5 bases and the J gene end by 8 bases; junction bases not matched to a gene: 4. From germline, CDR1 is GTSNPN and CDR2 SVGIG (reference sequence). The CDR3 has 13 residues. The CDR3 bases are TGTGCCTGGTCGACTAGCGGGAGAGATGAGCAGTTCTTC. It is translated as CAWSTSGRDEQFF. Variable domain in full (rest from reference TRBV30 and TRBJ2-1): SQTIHQWPATLVQPVGSPLSLECTVEGTSNPNLYWYRQAAGRGLQLLFYSVGIGQISSEVPQNLSASRPQDRQFILSSKKLLLSDSGFYLCAWSTSGRDEQFFGPGTRLTVL.

This clone was observed a handful of times. This specimen includes other DNA sequences encoding the same CDR3. The chain links TRBV5-6 to TRBJ2-7, with D possibly being TRBD1 (6 bases). The CDR3 has 12 amino acids. The germline V gene has CDR1 SGHDT and CDR2 YYEEEE. V dropped 2 bases and J dropped 4 bases, with 7 bases sitting between them. In DNA form, the CDR3 reads TGTGCCAGCAGCTTACAGGGTTACGAGCAGTACTTC. Protein product: CASSLQGYEQYF.

The chain combines TRBV5-1 with TRBJ1-1; D remains unclear. There are 14 residues in the CDR3. The V end lost 3 bases, the J end lost 1 base, and 10 bases lay between the germline ends. Germline values: CDR1 SGHRS, CDR2 YFSETQ. CDR3 DNA sequence: TGCGCCAGCAGCTACGACACACCGAACACTGAAGCTTTCTTT. Its protein is CASSYDTPNTEAFF.

The chain links TRBV7-2 to TRBJ1-1; no definite D call. This CDR3 comprises 14 residues. V lost 1 base to trimming and J lost 0 bases, with 6 bases between them. Germline lookup yields CDR1 SGHTA and CDR2 FQGNSA. The CDR3 loop reads CASSLVPMNTEAFF. The CDR3 DNA sequence: TGTGCCAGCAGCTTAGTTCCCATGAACACTGAAGCTTTCTTT.

This chain uses TRBV13 with TRBJ2-7, with D perhaps TRBD1 or TRBD2 (5 bases each). Germline V gene sequence: CDR1 PRHDT, CDR2 FYEKMQ (reference sequence). V lost 5 bases to trimming and J lost 6 bases, with 14 bases between them. The CDR3 loop spans 13 amino acids. The CDR3 sequence: CASSTWGAGEQYF. DNA for the CDR3: TGTGCCAGCAGCACGTGGGGCGCGGGCGAGCAGTACTTC.

The CDR3 is CASSARQDQETQYF. DNA for the CDR3: TGTGCCAGCAGCGCACGACAGGATCAAGAGACCCAGTACTTC. The chain combines TRBV9 with TRBJ2-5; tentative D call: TRBD1 (6 bases). The ends were cut back, 3 bases at V and 2 bases at J, with 11 bases in the middle. The CDR3 is 14 amino acids. The germline V gene encodes CDR1 SGDLS and CDR2 YYNGEE.

This rearrangement joins TRBV11-3 to TRBJ1-4, with 7 bases lining up with TRBD1. Germline CDR1 reads SGHNT; CDR2 reads YENEEA. V trimming: 4 bases; J trimming: 4 bases; junction bases outside the gene matches: 21. The CDR3 extends over 20 amino acids. In DNA, the CDR3 is TGTGCCAGCAGCTACATGGGACAGAACTCCCGTGGGGTCTTTAATGAAAAACTGTTTTTT. Translating gives CASSYMGQNSRGVFNEKLFF.

The chain joins TRBV9 to TRBJ1-2, with a tentative D call TRBD1 (5 bases). The CDR3 consists of 17 residues. Trimming left V 0 bases short and J 0 bases short, with 15 bases between. Germline V gene lookup returns CDR1 SGDLS and CDR2 YYNGEE. The CDR3 coding sequence is TGTGCCAGCAGCGTAGGGTGGGGCGGAGGGGCTAACTATGGCTACACCTTC. As protein: CASSVGWGGGANYGYTF.

The V gene is TRBV13, the J gene TRBJ2-7, with D uncertain. There are 13 residues in the CDR3. The V gene's germline CDR1 is PRHDT and CDR2 FYEKMQ (reference sequence). Trimming removed 5 bases from V and 4 bases from J, with 12 bases in between. The CDR3 region has the DNA TGTGCCAGCAGCCCCCTGGACGTATACGAGCAGTACTTC. Encoded protein: CASSPLDVYEQYF.

This chain connects TRBV29-1 to TRBJ2-5, with D maybe TRBD1 (5 bases). The V and J ends lost 4 bases and 5 bases respectively, with 14 bases between them. CDR1 is SQVTM and CDR2 is ANQGSEA in the germline V gene. This CDR3 is 13 amino acids long. CDR3 in DNA: TGCAGCGTTGTTTCGCAGGGCAGGGAGACCCAGTACTTC. Protein sequence: CSVVSQGRETQYF.

The chain uses TRBV19 and TRBJ1-2; the D gene is possibly TRBD1 (5 bases). The germline CDR1 and CDR2 sequences are LNHDA and SQIVND (reference sequence). This CDR3 region has 17 residues. The V and J ends lost 8 bases and 1 base respectively, with 23 bases between them. The CDR3 nucleotides are TGTGCCAGTCTTCCCTCAAGAGGGCAGGGAGATAACTATGGCTACACCTTC. Translated, it gives CASLPSRGQGDNYGYTF.

This clone turned up a few times. The rearrangement links TRBV6-5 to TRBJ2-7; TRBD1 aligns across 9 bases. The V and J ends lost 5 bases and 5 bases, in that order; junction bases with no gene match: 7. Germline assignment: CDR1 MNHEY and CDR2 SVGAGI. This CDR3 contains 14 residues. The CDR3 sequence: CASSPWTGANEQYF. CDR3 nucleotides: TGTGCCAGCAGTCCCTGGACAGGGGCGAACGAGCAGTACTTC.

This chain joins TRBV7-8 and TRBJ2-5, with TRBD2 matching 11 bases. This CDR3 has 15 residues. CDR1 and CDR2 (germline): SGHVS, FQNEAQ. Losses at the gene ends were 5 bases for V and 5 bases for J; bases not matched to a gene: 7. CDR3 DNA: TGTGCCAGCAGCCTTGTAGCGGGAGGGTCGGAGACCCAGTACTTC. Its translation: CASSLVAGGSETQYF.

This rearrangement joins TRBV4-3 to TRBJ1-3; no clear D gene. V lost 0 bases and J lost 2, with 5 bases in between. Germline V gene lookup returns CDR1 LGHNA and CDR2 YSLEER. CDR3 size: 14 residues. As DNA, the CDR3 is TGCGCCAGCAGCCAAGAAGAAGCTGGAAACACCATATATTTT. Residues: CASSQEEAGNTIYF.